Listed below are T cell receptor beta chains from one sample, sequenced in a study of cytomegalovirus exposure and HLA in healthy donors. Using immunoSEQ multiplex PCR, the repertoire was profiled, and TCRdb retains in-frame clones only, with some absent. The sample consists of about 150,000 clones, more than 70% of them appearing once. The sequenced material came from PBMCs. These receptors originate from a woman aged 40 to 50 in good health and CMV-seropositive. CDR3s include the opening cysteine and the closing phenylalanine or tryptophan.

CDR3aa | j_gene | v_gene
CASSRDSNTEAFF | TRBJ1-1 | TRBV7-7
CASSEAGAPFF | TRBJ2-1 | TRBV6-1
CSVLNPGGPSKNIQYF | TRBJ2-4 | TRBV29-1
CASSPTGTSVETQYF | TRBJ2-5 | TRBV18
CASSLAIETPSYEQYF | TRBJ2-7 | TRBV7-2
CASSTPGLAVDTQYF | TRBJ2-3 | TRBV27
CASSGGPDTQYF | TRBJ2-3 | TRBV9
CAWTRTGGGKAFF | TRBJ1-1 | TRBV30
CASRGGSLLSGQYF | TRBJ2-7 | TRBV5-1
CASRQTGGLEKLFF | TRBJ1-4 | TRBV6-1
CAWRREASYEQYF | TRBJ2-7 | TRBV30
CASSFRGLSSTDTQYF | TRBJ2-3 | TRBV5-1
CASSQQGFSGYTF | TRBJ1-2 | TRBV5-1
CASSRRGSYNEQFF | TRBJ2-1 | TRBV2
CASTGGETQYF | TRBJ2-5 | TRBV19
CASSSLAGEGEQYF | TRBJ2-7 | TRBV2
CASSSGTSGRTGELFF | TRBJ2-2 | TRBV5-4
CSVDGDNYEQYF | TRBJ2-7 | TRBV29-1
CASLRLAGGYEQYF | TRBJ2-7 | TRBV2
CASSLVGGKNYEQYF | TRBJ2-7 | TRBV7-8
CASSQEGSSPLFF | TRBJ2-2 | TRBV4-1
CASSFKAGGPHEQYF | TRBJ2-7 | TRBV5-1
CASSLVQTATYEQYF | TRBJ2-7 | TRBV27
CASTGTGVRYNEQFF | TRBJ2-1 | TRBV19